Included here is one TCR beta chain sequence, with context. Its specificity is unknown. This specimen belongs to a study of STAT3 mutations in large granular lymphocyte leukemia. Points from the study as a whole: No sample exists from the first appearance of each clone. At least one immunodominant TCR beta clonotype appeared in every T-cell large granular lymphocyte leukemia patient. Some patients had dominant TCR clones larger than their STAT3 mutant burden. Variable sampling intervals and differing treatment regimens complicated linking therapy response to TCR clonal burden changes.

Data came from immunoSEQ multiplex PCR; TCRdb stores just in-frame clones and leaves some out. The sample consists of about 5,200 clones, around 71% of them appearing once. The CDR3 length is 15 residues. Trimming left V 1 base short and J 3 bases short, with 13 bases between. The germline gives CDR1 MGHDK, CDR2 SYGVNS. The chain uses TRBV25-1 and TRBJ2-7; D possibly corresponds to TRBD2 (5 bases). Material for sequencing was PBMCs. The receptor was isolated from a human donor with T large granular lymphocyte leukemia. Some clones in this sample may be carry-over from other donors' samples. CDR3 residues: CASSESSRSGYEQYF. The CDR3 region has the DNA TGTGCCAGCAGTGAATCAAGCAGGAGCGGCTACGAGCAGTACTTC.